This T cell receptor (beta chain) was sequenced during a study of T cell responses to AZD1222 COVID-19 vaccine (dated by TCRdb to the early 2020s). A note on the overall study: A total of just over 230 trial participants underwent TCR sequencing, of whom 207 had received two doses of AZD1222 and some 25 had received two doses of the MenACWY control vaccine. Enrollment into the trials was organized by age into subgroups of 18-55, 56-69 and 70-plus years, and those subgroups contained roughly 150, 30 and 60 TCR-sequenced participants, respectively.

Deletion took 5 bases off V and 5 bases off J, with a span of 13 bases between the germline ends. Including cysteine and phenylalanine, the CDR3 has 13 amino acids. Only the CDR3 DNA is retained, 39 bases long and in frame from the first base. CDR1 and CDR2 were assigned from the germline V gene as SGHRS and YFSETQ. The CDR3 regions of human TCRbeta chains were subjected to immunosequencing. Regarding the original processing steps: TCRs in the repertoires were matched against a reference library of SARS-CoV-2-specific TCRs that had been generated with the MIRA antigen-specificity platform. Breadth was defined as the fraction of unique TCRs that were SARS-CoV-2-associated. Depth was defined as the fraction of total T cells that were SARS-CoV-2-associated. Using the MIRA data, each spike-specific TCR was mapped to the spike region that the TCR reacts to and placed in a CD4 or CD8 class. Log10-transformed breadth and depth values were compared by one-way ANOVA with Sidak's multiple comparisons tests. The table comes from immuneACCESS by way of TCRdb, which keeps in-frame sequences with V and J called. Part of the clones is missing from these tables; in studies checked, under half for an unresolved V gene and the rest for unknown reasons. V and J calls and clone size are as listed in that table; D and trimming were resolved from the DNA. In this sample the table shows roughly 150,000 clones, around 94% of which occur a single time. 5.1% of the sample lies in the top ten.

Points on this clone: Its recognized antigen is unknown. No much larger clonotype is one base removed from it; base qualities were not supplied.

In the paper's terms, the time point label means: about 28 days (+/-7) after the second vaccine dose. Because spike-specific TCR depth and breadth did not differ between the two schedules, AZD1222 recipients who got a second dose at roughly 4 weeks were pooled with those who got a second dose at roughly 12 weeks. The vaccinee samples were drawn from two UK trials, COV001 and COV002, one of which was a single-blind randomized controlled phase 2/3 trial testing AZD1222 (ChAdOx1 nCoV-19) in healthy adults. For TCRbeta chain sequencing, PBMC samples were collected from trial participants at day 0 and at day 28 after the second dose. Broad study findings and their caveats: After two AZD1222 doses, spike-specific TCR breadth and depth were significantly higher than at day 0 and than in MenACWY recipients. Most participants were white British and females outnumbered males, and the authors suggested that clonal diversity may have been underestimated. The 56-69-year group was small, and its depth increase did not reach significance, likely because of low power. Epitopes outside the regions mutated in the B.1.351 and B.1.1.7 variants were reportedly recognized by nearly half of the unique spike-specific TCRs. Because no day 14 peak-response samples were available, the repertoires could be characterized only after the peak T cell response. Conclusions about previously exposed vaccinees were limited because only six AZD1222 recipients were SARS-CoV-2 seropositive at baseline. The vaccine-associated CD4 TCRs covered the entire spike protein, and the dominant responses fell in regions 160-218 and 743-854.

This chain is built from TRBV5-1 and TRBJ2-5; the D gene is perhaps TRBD2, on 5 matching bases. The receptor was derived from an adult who received the AZD1222 COVID-19 vaccine. Sequences were derived from peripheral blood, sampled 28 days after the second AZD1222 dose. The CDR3 amino acid sequence is: CASSEDQRETQYF. The nucleotide sequence is given as TGCGCCAGCAGTGAAGACCAGCGGGAGACCCAGTACTTC.